This T cell receptor (beta chain) was sequenced in a study of cytomegalovirus exposure and HLA in healthy donors. Findings of the study overall: There were several of the most significant clusters that appeared linked to common viral pathogens in a later analysis.

Donors were nominally healthy when sampled, though unrecorded immune exposures were likely. With 60 Vbeta and 13 Jbeta primers, the PCR was carried out. Sequencing used immunoSEQ multiplex PCR; TCRdb keeps in-frame clones, though not all of them. The data hold more than 75,000 clones, with 90% observed a single time. The sample holds one count of this clone. Its target is unknown. Looked up from germline, CDR1 is SGHDN and CDR2 is FVKESK. The CDR3 spans 15 residues. Trimming stripped 0 bases from V and 9 bases from J, with 15 bases between. The source is a man between 18 and 35 years old in good health and CMV-seronegative. This sequence joins TRBV14 and TRBJ2-1, with D uncertain. Material: PBMCs. This chain's CDR3 is CASSQDILDSSEQFF. Written as DNA, the CDR3 is TGTGCCAGCAGCCAAGATATCCTAGATAGTTCTGAGCAGTTCTTC. Full variable domain (outside the CDR3, taken from reference TRBV14 and TRBJ2-1): EAGVTQFPSHSVIEKGQTVTLRCDPISGHDNLYWYRRVMGKEIKFLLHFVKESKQDESGMPNNRFLAERTGGTYSTLKVQPAELEDSGVYFCASSQDILDSSEQFFGPGTRLTVL.